Below are 26 T cell receptor beta chains sequenced from a single sample in a study of post-analysis software for immune sequencing data. cDNA libraries for TCR beta contained unique molecular identifiers. Each CDR3 protein is one row after TCRdb ran MiXCR on the PCR reads. The sample shows some 500,000 distinct CDR3 sequences, around 40% of them seen only once. Overall study results and limits: Patients used about five TRBV segments, including TRBV5-6, TRBV5-1 and TRBV20-1, more often than controls.

These TCRs' antigens remain unknown. Source material: blood. Every receptor here comes from a girl between 5 and 17 years old with multiple sclerosis.

About this clonotype: The junction and the germline gene differ at one end; a read error may be behind it. This chain links TRBV20-1 with TRBJ2-5; D remains ambiguous. Germline CDR1 is DFQATT and CDR2 is SNEGSKA (reference sequence). This CDR3 is 14 amino acids long. This chain's CDR3 is CSATPSTDQETQYF. The CDR3 nucleotides are TGCAGTGCTACGCCGTCCACGGACCAGGAGACCCAGTACTTC.

This clonotype was detected a few times. The J gene is TRBJ2-5, the V gene TRBV29-1; 9 nucleotides match TRBD2. The assigned J gene may be wrong: the sequence end matches TRBJ2-7 better. CDR3 length equals 13 residues. CDR1 is SQVTM, CDR2 ANQGSEA, per germline. DNA for the CDR3: TGCAGCGTTGAAGATCCGGGACTAGCCGAGCAGTACTTC. Amino acids: CSVEDPGLAEQYF.

On this clonotype itself: Mismatch with germline at one junction end may stem from a read error. In DNA form, the CDR3 reads TGCGCCAGCAGCTTGTTACTCGGGACCAATGAGCGGTTCTTC. This sequence encodes CASSLLLGTNERFF. The gene calls are TRBV5-1 and TRBJ2-1; D possibly uses TRBD1 or TRBD2 (5 bases each). This CDR3 region has 14 residues. The germline gives CDR1 SGHRS, CDR2 YFSETQ.

About this clonotype itself: Its ends do not fully match the called genes, so a read error is possible. V usage is TRBV7-9 and J usage is TRBJ1-4, with TRBD1 identical over 8 bases. This CDR3 region has 14 residues. Germline V lookup: CDR1 SEHNR, CDR2 FQNEAQ (reference sequence). CDR3: CAGSTGGLREKLFF. In DNA, the CDR3 is TGTGCCGGCAGCACAGGGGGGCTCCGTGAAAAACTGTTTTTT.

Comment on this clonotype: At one of its ends the junction is not consistent with the germline gene, which may arise from a read error. The chain recombines TRBV6-1 with TRBJ1-1; TRBD1 matches 7 bases. The CDR3 extends over 18 amino acids. Germline CDR1 and CDR2: MNHNS and SASEGT. The CDR3 loop reads CTSSEGWWPGGVNTEAFF. CDR3 DNA sequence: TGTACCAGCAGTGAGGGGTGGTGGCCAGGGGGGGTGAACACTGAAGCTTTCTTT.

This clonotype showed up just a few times. The J gene is TRBJ2-7, the V gene TRBV7-9; 7 bases fit TRBD1. The V gene end was trimmed by 3 bases and the J gene end by 4 bases; junction bases not matched to a gene: 3. Germline V gene lookup returns CDR1 SEHNR and CDR2 FQNEAQ (reference sequence). The CDR3 totals 13 residues. CDR3 nucleotide sequence: TGTGCCAGCAGCTTCGACAGGGTTTACGAGCAGTACTTC. This gives the protein CASSFDRVYEQYF.

This chain connects TRBV29-1 to TRBJ1-5; 9 bases are a match to TRBD1. The trim removed 4 bases at V and 4 bases at J, leaving 5 bases unmatched. The CDR3 consists of 14 residues. Germline loops: CDR1 SQVTM, CDR2 ANQGSEA. The CDR3 spells CSVASGTGNQPQHF. For the CDR3, the DNA is TGCAGCGTTGCTTCCGGGACAGGGAATCAGCCCCAGCATTTT.

The J gene is TRBJ2-7, the V gene TRBV5-1; 9 bases fit TRBD1. Trimming removed 0 bases from V and 3 bases from J; junction bases left unmatched: 4. The CDR3 spans 15 residues. Germline loops: CDR1 SGHRS, CDR2 YFSETQ. Here the CDR3 DNA reads TGCGCCAGCAGCTTGGCTCCGGGACAGGGCTACGAGCAGTACTTC. Protein product: CASSLAPGQGYEQYF.

This rearrangement joins TRBV7-2 to TRBJ2-3; TRBD2 matches at 9 bases. J gave up 2 bases and V 7 bases, and 7 bases lay outside the gene matches. The CDR3 spans 15 residues. From germline, CDR1 is SGHTA and CDR2 FQGNSA. The CDR3 here is CASIKASGVTDTQYF. The CDR3 DNA is TGTGCCAGCATCAAAGCTAGCGGGGTCACAGATACGCAGTATTTT.

This chain uses TRBV3-1 with TRBJ2-1, with 9 bases matching TRBD1. This CDR3 has 14 amino acids. J gave up 6 bases and V 2 bases, and 2 bases lay outside the gene matches. Germline CDR1 is LGHDT and CDR2 is YNNKEL (reference sequence). The CDR3 bases are TGTGCCAGCAGCCAAAGGACAGGGGTCAATGAGCAGTTCTTC. It is translated as CASSQRTGVNEQFF.

This clonotype was counted a few times. The V and J genes are TRBV5-1 and TRBJ2-2, with TRBD2 matching over 8 bases. The CDR3 sequence is 17 residues long. The germline V gene encodes CDR1 SGHRS and CDR2 YFSETQ. V dropped 4 bases and J dropped 5; count of bases not matched to a gene: 13. The CDR3 DNA follows: TGCGCCAGCAGCAGGATAGCGGGATCGGGGAGGACCGGGGAGCTGTTTTTT. It yields the protein CASSRIAGSGRTGELFF.

The chain links TRBV27 to TRBJ2-7; D is undetermined. This CDR3 is built from 18 residues. Trimming took off 0 bases at V and 7 bases at J, with 25 bases between the two ends. Germline values: CDR1 MNHEY, CDR2 SMNVEV (reference sequence). CDR3 sequence (DNA): TGTGCCAGCAGTTTATCAACACGCAATCTCGGTGAAATTTGGGAGCAGTACTTC. Its translation is CASSLSTRNLGEIWEQYF.

This clonotype has more than one count but fewer than ten. The genes are TRBV12-3 or TRBV12-4 and TRBJ1-5; D may be TRBD1 (6 bases). The CDR3 spans 15 residues. The V end was cut by 6 bases, the J end by 7 bases, with 19 bases between. CDR3 nucleotide sequence: TGTGCCAGCAGCCTGATGGTTGGGGGGGGCCAGCCCCAGCATTTT. It yields the protein CASSLMVGGGQPQHF.

This clonotype was counted only a few times. The J gene is TRBJ1-5, the V gene TRBV4-2, with TRBD1 identical over 8 bases. The length of the CDR3 is 17 residues. V lost 0 bases, J lost 7 bases, and 11 bases stayed unmatched. Germline CDR1 and CDR2: LGHNA and YNFKEQ. The chain's CDR3 is CASSQDPQGAEGQPQHF. CDR3 DNA sequence: TGTGCCAGCAGCCAAGATCCCCAGGGGGCAGAGGGACAGCCCCAGCATTTT.

Only a few counts were recorded for this clonotype. V usage is TRBV7-2 and J usage is TRBJ2-1, with TRBD2 matching over 8 bases. There are 14 residues in the CDR3. V was pared by 5 bases and J by 8 bases, with 8 bases of the junction left unmatched. Germline CDR1 and CDR2: SGHTA and FQGNSA. The CDR3: CASSARTSFHEQFF. DNA of the CDR3: TGTGCCAGCAGCGCCCGGACTAGCTTCCATGAGCAGTTCTTC.

J is TRBJ1-1 and V is TRBV7-2; D might be TRBD1 (5 bases). The CDR3 spans 14 residues. Trimming took off 7 bases at V and 0 bases at J, with 12 bases between the two ends. The germline V gene has CDR1 SGHTA and CDR2 FQGNSA. CDR3 sequence reads: CASNLPTVNTEAFF. CDR3 in DNA: TGTGCCAGCAACCTTCCGACAGTGAACACTGAAGCTTTCTTT.

This chain connects TRBV6-5 to TRBJ2-7, with 12 bases aligning to TRBD2. Germline V gives CDR1 MNHEY, CDR2 SVGAGI. The trim removed 4 bases at V and 3 bases at J, leaving 10 bases unmatched. CDR3 length: 17 residues. The CDR3 region has the DNA TGTGCCAGCAGTTTCCCCTCTAGCGGGAGGGAGAGCTACGAGCAGTACTTC. Translating it yields CASSFPSSGRESYEQYF.

The chain combines TRBV25-1 with TRBJ2-7; D gene uncertain. CDR1 MGHDK and CDR2 SYGVNS come from the germline V gene. The CDR3 runs 11 residues. The V gene lost 8 bases and the J gene lost 2 bases, with 7 bases spanning the gap. The CDR3 DNA is TGTGCCAGCTTGGACGCCTACGAGCAGTACTTC. Amino acid sequence: CASLDAYEQYF.

The chain recombines TRBV28 with TRBJ2-1; 9 nucleotides agree with TRBD2. J was trimmed by 4 bases and V by 10 bases; bases with no gene match: 11. The germline gives CDR1 MDHEN, CDR2 SYDVKM. This CDR3 spans 15 amino acids. CDR3 in amino acids: CATYNGAGGYNEQFF. The DNA of the CDR3 is TGTGCCACCTATAATGGGGCGGGAGGGTACAATGAGCAGTTCTTC.

This clonotype was observed a handful of times. This chain uses TRBV4-1 with TRBJ1-5; unclear D gene. V gave up 0 bases and J gave up 6 bases, with 6 bases separating them. CDR3 length equals 13 residues. Germline-derived CDR1 and CDR2 are MGHRA and YSYEKL. In DNA form, the CDR3 reads TGCGCCAGCAGCCAAGAAGTACGTCAGCCCCAGCATTTT. Translated: CASSQEVRQPQHF.

The V gene is TRBV20-1, the J gene TRBJ2-7, with a weak D call TRBD2 (5 bases). The CDR3 totals 16 residues. The germline V gene encodes CDR1 DFQATT and CDR2 SNEGSKA (reference sequence). Trimming cost V 2 bases and J 5 bases, with 22 bases left between them. The CDR3 sequence is CSARWPWAAEGHEQYF. The CDR3 region has the DNA TGCAGTGCTAGATGGCCTTGGGCGGCCGAGGGCCACGAGCAGTACTTC.

This clonotype was observed a handful of times. V and J are TRBV7-3 and TRBJ2-5, with TRBD1 identical over 7 bases. V lost 1 base and J lost 2; bases outside the gene matches: 7. The germline CDR1 and CDR2 sequences are SGHTA and FQGTGA. The CDR3 totals 16 residues. CDR3 bases: TGTGCCAGCAGCTTAAATGTCGGGACAGCACAAGAGACCCAGTACTTC. Its translation is CASSLNVGTAQETQYF.

The chain has TRBV7-3 and TRBJ2-3; D perhaps matches TRBD1 (6 bases). The CDR3 runs 14 residues. Per germline, CDR1 SGHTA and CDR2 FQGTGA. V was clipped by 1 base and J by 2 bases, with 7 bases between them. This CDR3 reads CASSLNRVTDTQYF. CDR3 DNA: TGTGCCAGCAGCTTAAACAGGGTCACAGATACGCAGTATTTT.

This clonotype was counted a few times. The CDR3 here is CASGTGTSGTGEQYF. CDR3 DNA: TGCGCCAGCGGAACCGGGACTAGCGGGACGGGCGAGCAGTACTTC. The chain uses TRBV5-1 and TRBJ2-7, with 13 bases matching TRBD2. With 7 bases clipped from V and 6 bases from J, the junction kept 10 bases outside the gene matches. Germline V gene sequence: CDR1 SGHRS, CDR2 YFSETQ. The CDR3 spans 15 residues.

V usage is TRBV7-6 and J usage is TRBJ1-6; D is undetermined. CDR3 size: 15 residues. The germline V gene has CDR1 SGHVS and CDR2 FNYEAQ. The V end lost 1 base, the J end lost 3 bases, and 7 bases lay between the germline ends. The CDR3 DNA is TGTGCCAGCAGCTTAGTCGGGAGCTATAATTCACCCCTCCACTTT. Translated, it gives CASSLVGSYNSPLHF.

V is TRBV7-2 and J is TRBJ2-7; no reliable D call. Germline V gives CDR1 SGHTA, CDR2 FQGNSA. This CDR3 is 13 amino acids long. V was pared by 5 bases and J by 0 bases, with 8 bases between. The CDR3 nucleotides are TGTGCCAGCAGCCCCGCCGTCTCCTACGAGCAGTACTTC. It codes for CASSPAVSYEQYF.